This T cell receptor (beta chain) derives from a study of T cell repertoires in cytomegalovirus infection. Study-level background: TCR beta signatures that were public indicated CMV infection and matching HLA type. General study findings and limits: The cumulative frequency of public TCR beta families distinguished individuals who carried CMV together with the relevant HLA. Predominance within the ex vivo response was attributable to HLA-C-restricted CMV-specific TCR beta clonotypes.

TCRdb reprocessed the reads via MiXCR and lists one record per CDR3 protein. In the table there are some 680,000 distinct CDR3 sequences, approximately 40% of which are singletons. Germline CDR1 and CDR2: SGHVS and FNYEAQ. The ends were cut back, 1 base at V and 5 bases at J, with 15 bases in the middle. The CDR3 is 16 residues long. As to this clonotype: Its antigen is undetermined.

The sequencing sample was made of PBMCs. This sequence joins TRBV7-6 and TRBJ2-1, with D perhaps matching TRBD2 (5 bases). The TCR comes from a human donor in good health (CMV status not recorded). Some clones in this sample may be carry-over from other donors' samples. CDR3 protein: CASSLGSSWGDNEQFF. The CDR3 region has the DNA TGTGCCAGCAGCTTAGGTTCTTCTTGGGGAGACAATGAGCAGTTCTTC.